The 10 T cell receptor beta chains below come from one sample, sequenced in a study of T cell changes during pregnancy in multiple sclerosis. Clones were sequenced by immunoSEQ multiplex PCR, and TCRdb holds only the in-frame ones, with some missing. This table has 50,000 or so clones, about nine tenths appearing once. The source was CD4+ T cells from peripheral blood mononuclear cells, collected in the second trimester of pregnancy. The receptors were sampled from a female donor with multiple sclerosis, enrolled in a pregnancy study.

The rearrangement joins TRBV5-5 to TRBJ1-1; D ambiguous. The germline gives CDR1 SGHKS, CDR2 YYEKEE (reference sequence). The germline V and J ends were trimmed by 4 bases and 2 bases, with 9 bases remaining between them. This CDR3 region has 13 residues. The CDR3 protein is CASSDGANTEAFF. In DNA form, the CDR3 reads TGTGCCAGCAGCGACGGAGCTAACACTGAAGCTTTCTTT.

The chain uses TRBV6-1 and TRBJ2-1; possibly TRBD1 for D (6 bases). Germline V gene data show CDR1 as MNHNS and CDR2 as SASEGT. This CDR3 contains 14 residues. Trimming removed 1 base at V and 9 bases at J, with 13 bases between. The CDR3 DNA reads as TGTGCCAGCAGTGAAGTCAGGGGAGTAGGTGAGCAGTTCTTC. This sequence encodes CASSEVRGVGEQFF.

The chain links TRBV5-1 to TRBJ2-7, with D perhaps TRBD2 (5 bases). The CDR3 consists of 17 residues. CDR1 and CDR2 (germline): SGHRS, YFSETQ. V shed 0 bases and J shed 5 bases, with 21 bases lying between them. In DNA form, the CDR3 reads TGCGCCAGCAGCTTGGTCCTTGAGTCCCTAGCTGTACACGAGCAGTACTTC. As protein: CASSLVLESLAVHEQYF.

About this clone: One end of the junction varies from germline; a read error may be responsible. The chain combines TRBV29-1 with TRBJ1-6; 7 bases line up with TRBD1. From germline, CDR1 is SQVTM and CDR2 ANQGSEA. The CDR3 runs to 15 residues. The CDR3 loop reads CSVRTGTVYNSPPHF. In DNA form, the CDR3 reads TGCAGCGTTCGGACCGGGACAGTTTATAATTCACCCCCCCACTTT.

This chain joins TRBV4-2 and TRBJ2-7, with 7 bases matching TRBD1. Trimming removed 5 bases from V and 3 bases from J; junction bases left unmatched: 10. Germline assignment: CDR1 LGHNA and CDR2 YNFKEQ. This CDR3 contains 15 residues. DNA of the CDR3: TGTGCCAGCAGCGCAACAGGGGCCACCCACTACGAGCAGTACTTC. The encoded protein is CASSATGATHYEQYF.

The V gene is TRBV6-4, the J gene TRBJ2-7; 10 bases line up with TRBD1. V lost 2 bases, J lost 5 bases, and 21 bases stayed unmatched. The CDR3 spans 20 residues. In germline, CDR1 is MRHNA, CDR2 SNTAGT. The CDR3 DNA reads as TGTGCCAGCAGTGACAAGGTCAGGAATAAACCGGGACAGGGGTTCCACGAGCAGTACTTC. It specifies CASSDKVRNKPGQGFHEQYF.

The V gene is TRBV7-8, the J gene TRBJ2-4, with 10 bases fitting TRBD2. There are 16 residues in the CDR3. Germline V gene lookup returns CDR1 SGHVS and CDR2 FQNEAQ. The trim removed 3 bases at V and 6 bases at J, leaving 8 bases unmatched. CDR3 nucleotide sequence: TGTGCCAGCAGCTTTCTTAGCGGGAGGTCGACAAACATTCAGTACTTC. This translates into CASSFLSGRSTNIQYF.

This rearrangement joins TRBV15 to TRBJ2-7, with D possibly TRBD1 on 6 matching bases. Trimming took off 2 bases at V and 4 bases at J, with 18 bases between the two ends. The length of the CDR3 is 16 residues. Germline values: CDR1 LNHNV, CDR2 YYDKDF (reference sequence). CDR3 coding DNA: TGTGCCACCAGCAGAATTTCAGGGGTTCCCCATTACGAGCAGTACTTC. This gives the protein CATSRISGVPHYEQYF.

The rearrangement uses TRBV10-3 and TRBJ1-1; tentative D call: TRBD1 (5 bases). Trimming left V 7 bases short and J 7 bases short, with 13 bases between. CDR3 length equals 12 residues. Germline CDR1 and CDR2: ENHRY and SYGVKD. This CDR3 is CAIKGRGDEAFF. Written as DNA, the CDR3 is TGTGCCATCAAGGGGCGGGGGGATGAAGCTTTCTTT.

The chain joins TRBV12-5 to TRBJ2-5; the match to TRBD2 covers 11 bases. Per the germline V gene, CDR1 is LGHNT and CDR2 is FRNRAP. V lost 1 base to trimming and J lost 7 bases; unmatched junction nucleotides: 5. CDR3 length: 15 residues. CDR3 sequence: CASGLGGLAGGTQYF. The CDR3 bases are TGTGCTAGTGGTTTGGGTGGCCTAGCGGGGGGGACCCAGTACTTC.